The 2 T cell receptor beta chains reported below all come from one sample, sequenced in a study of blood T cell repertoires in COVID-19. The data were produced by immunoSEQ multiplex PCR, yet TCRdb's version contains in-frame clones alone and is incomplete. The table has under 250,000 clones, 88% seen once; the top ten hold 6% to 6.5%. The specimen was peripheral blood. All receptors come from a woman in her 30s with COVID-19, enrolled during active disease.

The chain carries TRBV6-2 or TRBV6-3 and TRBJ2-1, with D possibly TRBD1 on 6 matching bases. CDR1 MNHEY and CDR2 SVGEGT come from the germline V gene. The CDR3 has 15 residues. Trimming left V 4 bases short and J 0 bases short, with 10 bases between. As DNA, the CDR3 is TGTGCCAGCAGTTCCAGGGGTCCCTCCTACAATGAGCAGTTCTTC. It specifies CASSSRGPSYNEQFF.

The chain links TRBV10-2 to TRBJ2-3; TRBD2 agrees at 13 bases. This CDR3 contains 17 residues. The junction had 12 bases not matched to a gene; V was cut back by 6 bases and J by 6 bases. CDR1 is WSHSY and CDR2 is SAAADI in the germline V gene. The CDR3 loop is CASRKLAGGLSADTQYF. The CDR3 DNA sequence: TGCGCCAGCAGGAAACTAGCGGGAGGGTTAAGTGCCGATACGCAGTATTTT.